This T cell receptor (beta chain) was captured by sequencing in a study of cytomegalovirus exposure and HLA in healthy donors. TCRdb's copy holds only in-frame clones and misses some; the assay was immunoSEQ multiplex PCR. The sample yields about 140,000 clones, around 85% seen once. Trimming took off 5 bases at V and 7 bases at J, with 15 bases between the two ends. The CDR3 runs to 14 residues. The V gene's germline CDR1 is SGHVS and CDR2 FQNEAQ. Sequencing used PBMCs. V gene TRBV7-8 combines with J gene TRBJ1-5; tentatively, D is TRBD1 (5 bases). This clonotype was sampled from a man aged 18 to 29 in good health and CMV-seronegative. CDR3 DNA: TGTGCCAGCAGCCCCGTTGCAGGGCGACAGCCCCAGCATTTT. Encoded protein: CASSPVAGRQPQHF.